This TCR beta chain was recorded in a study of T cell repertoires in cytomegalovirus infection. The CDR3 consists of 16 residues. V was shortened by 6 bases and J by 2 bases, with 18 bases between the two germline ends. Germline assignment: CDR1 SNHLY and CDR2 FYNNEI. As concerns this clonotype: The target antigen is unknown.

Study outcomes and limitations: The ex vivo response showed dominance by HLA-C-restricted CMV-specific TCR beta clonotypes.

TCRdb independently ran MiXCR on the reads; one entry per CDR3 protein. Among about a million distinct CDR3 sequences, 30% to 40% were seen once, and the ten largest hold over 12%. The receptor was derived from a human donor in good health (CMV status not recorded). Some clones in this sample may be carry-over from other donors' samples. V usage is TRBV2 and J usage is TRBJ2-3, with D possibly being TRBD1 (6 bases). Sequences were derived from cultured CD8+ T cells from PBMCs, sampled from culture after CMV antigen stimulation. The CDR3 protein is CASRDVVGQNTDTQYF. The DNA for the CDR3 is TGTGCCAGCAGAGATGTAGTCGGACAGAACACAGATACGCAGTATTTT.